The clone carrying this T cell receptor (beta chain) was picked up a small number of times. Its specificity is not known. The data originate from a study of T cells in Graves' hyperthyroidism and ophthalmopathy. Study-level information: The initial diagnosis was the point when peripheral blood was collected, ahead of any treatment. Study results and caveats: Among clonotypes expanded in thyroid above 0.001, most were also found in blood.

A lack of ophthalmopathy progression within 18 months defined stable Graves' hyperthyroidism. Based on clinical symptoms, serum thyroxine and TRAb, thyroid ultrasound and orbital computed tomography, diagnoses were reached. The V gene lost 5 bases and the J gene lost 4 bases, with 12 bases spanning the gap. Per the germline V gene, CDR1 is MNHEY and CDR2 is SVGAGI. The CDR3 has 15 amino acids. The investigators amplified TCR beta CDR3 regions from RNA transcripts. In the first-round RT-PCR of the TCR CDR3, the HTBI primer set was used. TCRdb ran MiXCR on the multiplex PCR reads and lists one entry per CDR3 protein. The repertoire holds hundreds of thousands of distinct CDR3 sequences, with roughly 32% as singletons.

This clonotype was sampled from a woman between 40 and 50 years old with Graves' hyperthyroidism. V gene TRBV6-5 combines with J gene TRBJ1-6; D ambiguous. The material sequenced was blood. The CDR3 sequence: CASSNGNLYNSPLHF. CDR3 bases: TGTGCCAGCAGTAACGGCAATCTTTATAATTCACCCCTCCACTTT.